A single sample is the source of the 14 T cell receptor beta chains below, sequenced in a study of blood T cells in healthy people across ages. Through a sample-barcoded 5' primer and a J-beta primer mix, a second PCR was run for 7 to 11 cycles. TCRdb analysed the 5' RACE reads with MiXCR anew, one entry per CDR3 protein. The sample records about 1,000,000 distinct CDR3 sequences, more than 40% being singletons. The source material was blood. The receptors originated from a woman aged 55-69 years in good health.

This clonotype was recorded a few times. This rearrangement joins TRBV29-1 to TRBJ1-1; D remains unclear. Germline-derived CDR1 and CDR2 are SQVTM and ANQGSEA. The length of the CDR3 is 12 residues. Trimming removed 2 bases at V and 4 bases at J, with 8 bases between. Written as DNA, the CDR3 is TGCAGCGTTGAATTTGTAGGCACTGAAGCTTTCTTT. It specifies CSVEFVGTEAFF.

The chain couples TRBV10-3 to TRBJ2-7; D may match TRBD1 or TRBD2 (5 bases each). From germline, CDR1 is ENHRY and CDR2 SYGVKD. There are 13 residues in the CDR3. Trimming left V 10 bases short and J 4 bases short, with 17 bases between. CDR3 coding DNA: TGTGCCACCCGAGGGGTGGCTGGGTACGAGCAGTACTTC. As protein: CATRGVAGYEQYF.

The J gene is TRBJ2-3, the V gene TRBV27; TRBD2 agrees at 11 bases. The CDR3 spans 19 residues. With 2 bases clipped from V and 1 base from J, the junction kept 11 bases outside the gene matches. CDR1 and CDR2 (germline): MNHEY, SMNVEV (reference sequence). CDR3 in DNA: TGTGCCAGCAGTTTAATAGGGGCCGTACTAGCGGGAGGCACAGATACGCAGTATTTT. It specifies CASSLIGAVLAGGTDTQYF.

This clonotype was counted only a few times. The chain couples TRBV3-1 to TRBJ1-1, with a possible D match to TRBD1 (6 bases). V lost 2 bases to trimming and J lost 1 base, with 8 bases between them. The CDR3 is 14 amino acids. Germline lookup yields CDR1 LGHDT and CDR2 YNNKEL (reference sequence). Written as DNA, the CDR3 is TGTGCCAGCAGCCAAACAGGGACGAACACTGAAGCTTTCTTT. This sequence encodes CASSQTGTNTEAFF.

This clonotype was found once. This chain uses TRBV15 with TRBJ2-3; D is possibly TRBD2 (6 bases). Trimming pared 0 bases from V and 1 base from J, leaving 11 bases between. Germline V gene data show CDR1 as LNHNV and CDR2 as YYDKDF (reference sequence). The CDR3 is 16 amino acids. CDR3 amino acids: CATSRDPGRRTDTQYF. The DNA for the CDR3 is TGTGCCACCAGCAGAGATCCAGGGAGGCGCACAGATACGCAGTATTTT.

The chain is built from TRBV7-7 and TRBJ2-2, with D maybe TRBD1 (5 bases). The germline V and J ends were trimmed by 5 bases and 0 bases, with 7 bases remaining between them. The CDR3 has 14 residues. The germline CDR1 and CDR2 sequences are SSHAT and FNYEAQ (reference sequence). The CDR3 DNA sequence: TGTGCCAGCAGCGCAGGGTCGAACACCGGGGAGCTGTTTTTT. It encodes CASSAGSNTGELFF.

The chain joins TRBV3-1 to TRBJ2-3; tentatively, D is TRBD2 (6 bases). CDR3 length: 17 residues. V lost 2 bases and J 2 bases, leaving 17 bases between the germline ends. Germline loops: CDR1 LGHDT, CDR2 YNNKEL (reference sequence). The CDR3 loop is CASSQIAASAPTDTQYF. CDR3 DNA sequence: TGTGCCAGCAGCCAAATCGCCGCTAGCGCCCCCACAGATACGCAGTATTTT.

The V and J genes are TRBV3-1 and TRBJ1-2; TRBD1 aligns across 8 bases. The CDR3 is made up of 14 amino acids. V lost 2 bases and J lost 7; bases outside the gene matches: 6. Germline values: CDR1 LGHDT, CDR2 YNNKEL (reference sequence). The CDR3 nucleotides read TGTGCCAGCAGCCAAACAGGGGGACGGTTTGGCTACACCTTC. This sequence encodes CASSQTGGRFGYTF.

This chain connects TRBV9 to TRBJ2-7, with 7 bases identical to TRBD1. The germline V gene encodes CDR1 SGDLS and CDR2 YYNGEE. J lost 5 bases, V lost 4 bases, and 9 bases had no gene match. This CDR3 is 14 amino acids long. The CDR3 loop reads CASSYTGTEDEQYF. CDR3 coding DNA: TGTGCCAGCAGCTACACCGGGACAGAGGACGAGCAGTACTTC.

The chain is built from TRBV28 and TRBJ2-5; no reliable D call. Trimming left V 7 bases short and J 4 bases short, with 13 bases between. This CDR3 is 13 amino acids long. Germline V gives CDR1 MDHEN, CDR2 SYDVKM. DNA of the CDR3: TGTGCCAGCACTCCGCAACCCCCAGAGACCCAGTACTTC. This translates into CASTPQPPETQYF. Based on the CDR3 plus reference TRBV28 and TRBJ2-5, the full variable domain is DVKVTQSSRYLVKRTGEKVFLECVQDMDHENMFWYRQDPGLGLRLIYFSYDVKMKEKGDIPEGYSVSREKKERFSLILESASTNQTSMYLCASTPQPPETQYFGPGTRLLVL.

There are many counts of this clonotype. The rearrangement links TRBV10-3 to TRBJ2-7, with D perhaps matching TRBD1 (5 bases). The germline V and J ends were trimmed by 3 bases and 0 bases, with 9 bases remaining between them. In germline, CDR1 is ENHRY, CDR2 SYGVKD. The CDR3 runs 14 residues. For the CDR3, the DNA is TGTGCCATCAGTGATAGGGGATACTCCTACGAGCAGTACTTC. This codes for CAISDRGYSYEQYF.

CDR3 region: CASSLGPSYNEQYF. CDR3 in DNA: TGTGCCAGCAGCCTGGGACCTTCCTACAATGAGCAGTACTTC. This chain connects TRBV9 to TRBJ2-1, with D possibly being TRBD1 or TRBD2 (5 bases each). The DNA end favors TRBJ2-7, so the J call may be wrong. Germline CDR1 is SGDLS and CDR2 is YYNGEE. The CDR3 covers 14 residues.

The chain combines TRBV10-3 with TRBJ2-3; 7 bases agree with TRBD2. There are 16 residues in the CDR3. Germline trimming cut 3 bases from V and 2 bases from J; bases unmatched to any gene: 8. From germline, CDR1 is ENHRY and CDR2 SYGVKD. In DNA, the CDR3 is TGTGCCATCAGTGATTTGGCGGGAGAGCTCACAGATACGCAGTATTTT. Translating gives CAISDLAGELTDTQYF.

This clonotype turned up a few times. The chain links TRBV27 to TRBJ1-5; no reliable D call. Germline V lookup: CDR1 MNHEY, CDR2 SMNVEV (reference sequence). The CDR3 contains 14 residues. V dropped 2 bases and J dropped 4 bases, with 9 bases sitting between them. CDR3 bases: TGTGCCAGCAGTTTACGAGGTTGGAATCAGCCCCAGCATTTT. The encoded protein is CASSLRGWNQPQHF.